Detailed here is one T cell receptor (beta chain). Source study methods: Reference gene primer amplification gave estimated nucleated cell counts. Libraries were prepared by immunoSEQ multiplex PCR; TCRdb keeps only in-frame clonotypes and omits some of them. The D gene and trimming were derived from the DNA, and the V and J assignments and clone size from that table. The table lists about 310,000 clones, roughly 91% of them singletons. The source of the sample is a study of blood T cell repertoires in COVID-19. Overall study: COVID-19 samples collected from the United States, Italy and Spain covered acute and convalescent phases. Sources were T cells, B-cell-depleted T cells, or PBMCs; the material itself was cDNA or gDNA.

Germline CDR1 KGHSH, CDR2 LQKENI. Trimming took off 1 base at V and 2 bases at J, with 9 bases between the two ends. The CDR3 consists of 15 residues. The sample comprised peripheral blood. The TCR was taken from a man aged 45 to 65 with active or convalescent COVID-19. This chain connects TRBV18 to TRBJ1-5; D remains unclear. For the CDR3, the DNA is TGTGCCAGCTCACCACGAGGCGGTGGCAATCAGCCCCAGCATTTT. Its protein is CASSPRGGGNQPQHF.